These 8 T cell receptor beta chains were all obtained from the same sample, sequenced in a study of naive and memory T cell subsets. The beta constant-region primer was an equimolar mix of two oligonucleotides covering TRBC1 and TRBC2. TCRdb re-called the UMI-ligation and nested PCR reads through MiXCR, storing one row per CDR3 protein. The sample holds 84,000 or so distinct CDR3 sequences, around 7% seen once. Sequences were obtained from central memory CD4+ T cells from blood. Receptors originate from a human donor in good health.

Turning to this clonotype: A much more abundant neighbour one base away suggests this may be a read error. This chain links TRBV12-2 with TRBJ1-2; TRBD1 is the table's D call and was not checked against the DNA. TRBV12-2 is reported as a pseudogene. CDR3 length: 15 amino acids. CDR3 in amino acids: CASLHRYGSDYGYTF. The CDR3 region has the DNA TGTGCAAGTCTCCACCGGTACGGGTCAGACTATGGCTACACCTTC.

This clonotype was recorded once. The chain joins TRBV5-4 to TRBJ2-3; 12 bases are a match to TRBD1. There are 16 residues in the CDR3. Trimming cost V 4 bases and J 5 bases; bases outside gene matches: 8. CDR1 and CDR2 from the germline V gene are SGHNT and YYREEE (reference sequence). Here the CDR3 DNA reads TGTGCCAGCAGCACAAGGGACAGGGGGCGCGGAGATACGCAGTATTTT. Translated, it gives CASSTRDRGRGDTQYF. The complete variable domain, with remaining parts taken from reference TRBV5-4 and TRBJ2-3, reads ETGVTQSPTHLIKTRGQQVTLRCSSQSGHNTVSWYQQALGQGPQFIFQYYREEENGRGNFPPRFSGLQFPNYSSELNVNALELDDSALYLCASSTRDRGRGDTQYFGPGTRLTVL.

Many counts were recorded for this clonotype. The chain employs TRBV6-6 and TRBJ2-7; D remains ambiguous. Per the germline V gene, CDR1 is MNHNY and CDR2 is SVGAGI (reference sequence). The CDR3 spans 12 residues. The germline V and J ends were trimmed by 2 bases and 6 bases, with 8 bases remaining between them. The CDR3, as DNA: TGTGCCAGCAGTTACGCCGCTTTCGAGCAGTACTTC. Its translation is CASSYAAFEQYF.

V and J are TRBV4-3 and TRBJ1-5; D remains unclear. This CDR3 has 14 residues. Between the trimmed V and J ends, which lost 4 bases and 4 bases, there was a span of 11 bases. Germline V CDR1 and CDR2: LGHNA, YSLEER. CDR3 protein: CASSPRVRNQPQHF. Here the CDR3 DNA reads TGCGCCAGCAGCCCCCGGGTCAGAAATCAGCCCCAGCATTTT.

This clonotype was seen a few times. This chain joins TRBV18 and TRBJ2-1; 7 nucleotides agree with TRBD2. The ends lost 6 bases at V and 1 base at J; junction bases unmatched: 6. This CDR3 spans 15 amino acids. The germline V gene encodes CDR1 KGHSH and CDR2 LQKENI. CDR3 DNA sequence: TGTGCCAGCTCCGACATGGGGGGGTCCTACAATGAGCAGTTCTTC. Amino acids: CASSDMGGSYNEQFF.

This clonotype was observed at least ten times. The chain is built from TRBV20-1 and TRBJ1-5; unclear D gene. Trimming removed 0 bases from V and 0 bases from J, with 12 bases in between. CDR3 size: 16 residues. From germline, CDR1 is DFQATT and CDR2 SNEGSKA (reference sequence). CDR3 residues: CSARDMAAYSNQPQHF. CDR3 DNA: TGCAGTGCTAGAGATATGGCAGCTTATAGCAATCAGCCCCAGCATTTT.

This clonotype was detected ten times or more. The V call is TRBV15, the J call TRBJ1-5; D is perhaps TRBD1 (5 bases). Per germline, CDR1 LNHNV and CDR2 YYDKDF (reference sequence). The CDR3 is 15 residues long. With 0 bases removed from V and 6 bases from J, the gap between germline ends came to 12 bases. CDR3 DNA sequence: TGTGCCACCAGCAGAGATTTGGCAGGGACTCAGCCCCAGCATTTT. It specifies CATSRDLAGTQPQHF.

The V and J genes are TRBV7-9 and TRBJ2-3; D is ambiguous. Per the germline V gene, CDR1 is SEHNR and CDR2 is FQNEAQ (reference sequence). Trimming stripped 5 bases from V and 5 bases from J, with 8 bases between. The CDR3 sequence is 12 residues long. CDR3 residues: CASSQTQDTQYF. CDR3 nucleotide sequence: TGTGCCAGCAGCCAGACACAAGATACGCAGTATTTT.